These 23 T cell receptor beta chains were all obtained from the same sample, sequenced in a study of response to subunit inactivated influenza vaccine. TCRdb recomputed calls from the RT-PCR reads with MiXCR, one row per CDR3 protein. The sample yields roughly 460,000 distinct CDR3 sequences, approximately 11% seen once. This specimen consisted of PBMCs from blood, obtained around seven weeks after vaccination. These receptors all come from a man between 45 and 60 years old who received an inactivated influenza vaccine.

With regard to this clonotype: A much more abundant neighbour one base away suggests this may be a read error. The V gene is TRBV28, the J gene TRBJ1-6, with 7 bases lining up with TRBD1. Germline trimming cut 6 bases from V and 4 bases from J; bases unmatched to any gene: 3. This CDR3 region has 14 residues. Germline CDR1 reads MDHEN; CDR2 reads SYDVKM. The CDR3 spells CASRETGYNSPLHF. As DNA, the CDR3 is TGTGCCAGCAGGGAGACAGGGTATAATTCACCCCTCCACTTT.

This clonotype was picked up many times. One end of the junction is discordant with germline, which a read error may explain. The chain carries TRBV5-1 and TRBJ2-7; D uncertain. CDR3 length: 13 residues. CDR1 is SGHRS, CDR2 YFSETQ, per germline. This CDR3 reads CASSLGSGYEQYF. Written as DNA, the CDR3 is TGTGCCAGCAGCTTAGGCTCCGGGTACGAGCAGTACTTC.

This clonotype turned up a few times. The chain recombines TRBV20-1 with TRBJ2-1, with TRBD1 matching 7 bases. Germline CDR1 reads DFQATT; CDR2 reads SNEGSKA (reference sequence). Trimming took 2 bases from V and 1 from J; bases not matched to a gene: 5. The CDR3 is 15 residues long. CDR3: CSARRDSLSYNEQFF. The DNA of the CDR3 is TGCAGTGCTAGACGGGACAGTCTTTCCTACAATGAGCAGTTCTTC.

This clonotype was seen a few times. CDR3 nucleotides: TGTGCCAGCAGCTTTGACATCAACACTGAAGCTTTCTTT. It codes for CASSFDINTEAFF. This rearrangement joins TRBV5-5 to TRBJ1-1; no firm D call. CDR3 length: 13 amino acids. Trimming took 2 bases from V and 2 from J, leaving 7 bases between them. Per the germline V gene, CDR1 is SGHKS and CDR2 is YYEKEE (reference sequence). The full variable domain, in which reference TRBV5-5 and TRBJ1-1 provide the parts outside the CDR3, is DAGVTQSPTHLIKTRGQQVTLRCSPISGHKSVSWYQQVLGQGPQFIFQYYEKEERGRGNFPDRFSARQFPNYSSELNVNALLLGDSALYLCASSFDINTEAFFGQGTRLTVV.

This clonotype was recorded at least ten times. The genes are TRBV5-5 and TRBJ2-7, with 8 nucleotides matching TRBD2. Germline CDR1 SGHKS, CDR2 YYEKEE (reference sequence). V gave up 4 bases and J gave up 0 bases; unmatched junction bases: 15. This CDR3 contains 18 residues. The CDR3 is CASSLRGAGLSLSYEQYF. The CDR3 nucleotides are TGTGCCAGCAGCCTGCGGGGGGCGGGATTAAGCCTCTCCTACGAGCAGTACTTC.

V usage is TRBV9 and J usage is TRBJ2-1; tentative D call: TRBD2 (6 bases). There are 15 residues in the CDR3. Germline CDR1 reads SGDLS; CDR2 reads YYNGEE. V lost 0 bases and J 4 bases, leaving 11 bases between the germline ends. This chain's CDR3 is CASSVAGVGYNEQFF. The CDR3 coding sequence is TGTGCCAGCAGCGTAGCGGGAGTAGGTTACAATGAGCAGTTCTTC.

In its sample, this clonotype was seen many times. The chain joins TRBV12-3 or TRBV12-4 to TRBJ2-6, with no clear D. This CDR3 spans 16 amino acids. V gave up 7 bases and J gave up 4 bases, with 17 bases separating them. CDR3 bases: TGTGCCAGCAACTCCTATCCAGGAGCCGGGGCCAACGTCCTGACTTTC. It specifies CASNSYPGAGANVLTF.

This clonotype showed up many times. The chain combines TRBV10-1 with TRBJ2-2; maybe TRBD1 (6 bases). The ends were cut back, 9 bases at V and 4 bases at J, with 12 bases in the middle. The CDR3 runs to 13 residues. Germline CDR1 reads WNHNN; CDR2 reads SYGVQD (reference sequence). The CDR3 reads CASRQDATGELFF. In DNA form, the CDR3 reads TGCGCCAGTCGACAGGATGCCACCGGGGAGCTGTTTTTT.

This clonotype appeared a few times. The V and J genes are TRBV30 and TRBJ2-1; D possibly corresponds to TRBD2 (5 bases). CDR1 is GTSNPN, CDR2 SVGIG, per germline (reference sequence). This CDR3 has 14 residues. The V end lost 0 bases, the J end lost 8 bases, and 14 bases lay between the germline ends. DNA for the CDR3: TGTGCCTGGAGTGTGCTTGGGCTAGCCGATGAGCAGTTCTTC. This gives the protein CAWSVLGLADEQFF.

About this clonotype itself: One end of the junction is discordant with germline, which a read error may explain. V is TRBV5-5 and J is TRBJ1-1, with D possibly being TRBD1 (6 bases). The CDR3 totals 14 residues. Germline lookup yields CDR1 SGHKS and CDR2 YYEKEE (reference sequence). The CDR3 loop reads CASSLGQGLTEAFF. CDR3 DNA: TGTGCCAGCAGTTTGGGGCAGGGGCTCACTGAAGCTTTCTTT. Filled out from reference TRBV5-5 and TRBJ1-1, the complete variable domain reads DAGVTQSPTHLIKTRGQQVTLRCSPISGHKSVSWYQQVLGQGPQFIFQYYEKEERGRGNFPDRFSARQFPNYSSELNVNALLLGDSALYLCASSLGQGLTEAFFGQGTRLTVV.

This clonotype has more than one count but fewer than ten. The genes are TRBV12-3 or TRBV12-4 and TRBJ1-2; possibly TRBD1 for D (6 bases). Trimming removed 5 bases from V and 8 bases from J, with 12 bases in between. The CDR3 loop spans 12 amino acids. The CDR3 DNA reads TGTGCCAGCAGTCAACCAGGGGAAGGCTACACCTTC. Amino acids: CASSQPGEGYTF.

This clonotype was picked up a small number of times. The CDR3 nucleotides are TGCGCCAGCAGCCAGCACCCGGGACAGGGGGCCACCGGGGAGCTGTTTTTT. It is translated as CASSQHPGQGATGELFF. The V gene is TRBV4-1, the J gene TRBJ2-2; 12 bases line up with TRBD1. Germline V lookup: CDR1 MGHRA, CDR2 YSYEKL. The CDR3 runs to 17 residues. The V and J ends lost 3 bases and 4 bases, in that order; junction bases with no gene match: 6.

V and J are TRBV6-5 and TRBJ1-1; D ambiguous. The CDR3 contains 13 residues. With 4 bases removed from V and 11 bases from J, the gap between germline ends came to 17 bases. CDR1 is MNHEY and CDR2 is SVGAGI in the germline V gene. The CDR3 DNA follows: TGTGCCAGCAGTTTCCACTTAAATATGGAGGCTTTCTTT. Protein product: CASSFHLNMEAFF.

At least ten counts were recorded for this clonotype. The chain joins TRBV6-2 or TRBV6-3 to TRBJ1-5; 8 bases fit TRBD1. The V segment lost 6 bases and the J segment 7 bases; nucleotides outside the gene matches: 2. CDR1 and CDR2 from the germline V gene are MNHEY and SVGEGT. The CDR3 runs to 12 residues. CDR3 DNA: TGTGCCAGCAGCCACAGGGGGCAGCCCCAGCATTTT. Translation gives CASSHRGQPQHF.

In its sample, this clonotype was seen many times. The chain uses TRBV12-3 or TRBV12-4 and TRBJ2-5; D ambiguous. The germline V and J ends were trimmed by 9 bases and 4 bases, with 15 bases remaining between them. The CDR3 spans 13 residues. The CDR3 DNA reads as TGTGCCAGTAGCCTACAGAGACGAGAGACCCAGTACTTC. Its translation is CASSLQRRETQYF.

The CDR3 protein is CASSRGTSGVADTQYF. Written as DNA, the CDR3 is TGTGCCAGCAGCCGCGGGACTAGCGGGGTGGCAGATACGCAGTATTTT. The chain links TRBV7-9 to TRBJ2-3; TRBD2 matches 13 bases. This CDR3 region has 16 residues. In germline, CDR1 is SEHNR, CDR2 FQNEAQ (reference sequence). Trimming at V came to 5 bases and at J to 4 bases, leaving 6 bases not matched to a gene. Using reference TRBV7-9 and TRBJ2-3 for the parts outside the CDR3, the full variable domain is DTGVSQNPRHKITKRGQNVTFRCDPISEHNRLYWYRQTLGQGPEFLTYFQNEAQLEKSRLLSDRFSAERPKGSFSTLEIQRTEQGDSAMYLCASSRGTSGVADTQYFGPGTRLTVL.

This chain joins TRBV29-1 and TRBJ1-2; perhaps TRBD1 as D (5 bases). The CDR3 covers 12 residues. The germline gives CDR1 SQVTM, CDR2 ANQGSEA. Trimming cost V 8 bases and J 6 bases, with 16 bases left between them. CDR3 nucleotides: TGCAGCACCAGGGTCAGGGCTGATGGCTACACCTTC. It encodes CSTRVRADGYTF. Together with reference TRBV29-1 and TRBJ1-2, the CDR3 gives the full variable domain: SAVISQKPSRDICQRGTSLTIQCQVDSQVTMMFWYRQQPGQSLTLIATANQGSEATYESGFVIDKFPISRPNLTFSTLTVSNMSPEDSSIYLCSTRVRADGYTFGSGTRLTVV.

J is TRBJ2-2 and V is TRBV10-3; no clear D gene. V gave up 3 bases and J gave up 7 bases, with 9 bases separating them. The CDR3 consists of 13 residues. From germline, CDR1 is ENHRY and CDR2 SYGVKD. The CDR3 region is CAISDRLNGELFF. The CDR3 region has the DNA TGTGCCATCAGTGACAGACTTAACGGGGAGCTGTTTTTT.

This clonotype was seen a handful of times. The rearrangement uses TRBV11-2 and TRBJ2-6, with 11 bases aligning to TRBD1. With 0 bases clipped from V and 1 base from J, the junction kept 2 bases outside the gene matches. The CDR3 sequence is 18 residues long. Germline loops: CDR1 SGHAT, CDR2 FQNNGV. DNA for the CDR3: TGTGCCAGCAGCTTAGACGGACAGGGGGCGTCTGGGGCCAACGTCCTGACTTTC. The encoded protein is CASSLDGQGASGANVLTF.

The sample holds a few counts of this clonotype. CDR3 DNA: TGCGCCAGCAGCCAAGATGGGGACAGGGGGAACGAGCAGTACTTC. Protein sequence: CASSQDGDRGNEQYF. The V call is TRBV4-1, the J call TRBJ2-7; 11 bases map to TRBD1. The length of the CDR3 is 15 residues. J was trimmed by 5 bases and V by 0 bases; bases with no gene match: 3. Looked up from germline, CDR1 is MGHRA and CDR2 is YSYEKL.

Only a few counts were recorded for this clonotype. The chain combines TRBV6-2 or TRBV6-3 with TRBJ1-2; D call uncertain. CDR3 length equals 16 residues. Trimming removed 3 bases at V and 0 bases at J, with 14 bases between. Per germline, CDR1 MNHEY and CDR2 SVGEGT. Here the CDR3 reads CASSYPVKETNYGYTF. In DNA form, the CDR3 reads TGTGCCAGCAGTTATCCCGTGAAGGAGACTAACTATGGCTACACCTTC.

This clonotype was counted a few times. The V and J genes are TRBV5-4 and TRBJ2-6; a weak D match, TRBD2 (6 bases). CDR1 and CDR2 (germline): SGHNT, YYREEE (reference sequence). The CDR3 is made up of 20 amino acids. Trimming cost V 1 base and J 1 base, with 21 bases left between them. The CDR3 spells CASSLSLLWRGGSGANVLTF. The CDR3 DNA follows: TGTGCCAGCAGCTTGTCTTTACTGTGGAGGGGTGGGTCTGGGGCCAACGTCCTGACTTTC.

This clonotype was counted at least ten times. This chain joins TRBV15 and TRBJ2-3; the match to TRBD2 covers 7 bases. This CDR3 comprises 13 residues. In germline, CDR1 is LNHNV, CDR2 YYDKDF (reference sequence). The V segment lost 1 base and the J segment 5 bases; nucleotides outside the gene matches: 0. CDR3 residues: CATSRGEGDTQYF. The DNA for the CDR3 is TGTGCCACCAGCAGAGGGGAGGGAGATACGCAGTATTTT. The whole variable domain, filled in from reference TRBV15 and TRBJ2-3, reads DAMVIQNPRYQVTQFGKPVTLSCSQTLNHNVMYWYQQKSSQAPKLLFHYYDKDFNNEADTPDNFQSRRPNTSFCFLDIRSPGLGDTAMYLCATSRGEGDTQYFGPGTRLTVL.